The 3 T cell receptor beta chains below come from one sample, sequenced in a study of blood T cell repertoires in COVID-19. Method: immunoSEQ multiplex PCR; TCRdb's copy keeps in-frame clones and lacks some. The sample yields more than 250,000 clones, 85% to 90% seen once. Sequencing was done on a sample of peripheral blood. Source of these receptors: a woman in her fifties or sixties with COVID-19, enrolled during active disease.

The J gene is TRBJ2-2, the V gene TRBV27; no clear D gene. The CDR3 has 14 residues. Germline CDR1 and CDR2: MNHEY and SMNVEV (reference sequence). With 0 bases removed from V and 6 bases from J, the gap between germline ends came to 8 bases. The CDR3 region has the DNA TGTGCCAGCAGTTTATCGAACCGGGCCGGGGAGCTGTTTTTT. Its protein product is CASSLSNRAGELFF.

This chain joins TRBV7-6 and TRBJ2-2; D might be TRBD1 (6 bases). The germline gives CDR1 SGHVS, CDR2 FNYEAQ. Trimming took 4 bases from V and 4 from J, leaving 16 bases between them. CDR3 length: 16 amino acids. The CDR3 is CASSYETNRVTGELFF. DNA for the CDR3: TGTGCCAGCAGCTATGAGACAAACAGGGTCACCGGGGAGCTGTTTTTT.

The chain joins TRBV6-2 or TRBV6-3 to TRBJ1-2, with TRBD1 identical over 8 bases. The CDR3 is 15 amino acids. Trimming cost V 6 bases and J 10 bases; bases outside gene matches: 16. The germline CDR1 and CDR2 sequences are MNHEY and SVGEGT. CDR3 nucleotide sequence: TGTGCCAGCAGCCGGGGAACCAGGGGGCCTCGTGACTACACCTTC. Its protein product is CASSRGTRGPRDYTF.